This TCR beta chain stems from a study of response to subunit inactivated influenza vaccine. This clonotype was counted only a few times. Its specificity is not known. Broader study findings: Few new T cells, the authors suggested, are recruited by each seasonal influenza vaccination.

TCRdb re-called the RT-PCR reads with MiXCR, one entry per CDR3 protein. The table records 500,000 to 650,000 distinct CDR3 sequences, less than 8% of them present only once. The CDR3 is 17 amino acids. The germline V gene encodes CDR1 MRHNA and CDR2 SNTAGT. V was clipped by 4 bases and J by 0 bases; unmatched bases: 6. The V gene is TRBV6-4, the J gene TRBJ1-6; 7 nucleotides match TRBD1. The TCR sequence derives from a man in his fifties or sixties who received an inactivated influenza vaccine. The sequences come from PBMCs from blood, collected approximately 25 months after vaccination. CDR3 DNA sequence: TGTGCCAGCAGTGGCCCGGGACAGAGCTCCTATAATTCACCCCTCCACTTT. It specifies CASSGPGQSSYNSPLHF.